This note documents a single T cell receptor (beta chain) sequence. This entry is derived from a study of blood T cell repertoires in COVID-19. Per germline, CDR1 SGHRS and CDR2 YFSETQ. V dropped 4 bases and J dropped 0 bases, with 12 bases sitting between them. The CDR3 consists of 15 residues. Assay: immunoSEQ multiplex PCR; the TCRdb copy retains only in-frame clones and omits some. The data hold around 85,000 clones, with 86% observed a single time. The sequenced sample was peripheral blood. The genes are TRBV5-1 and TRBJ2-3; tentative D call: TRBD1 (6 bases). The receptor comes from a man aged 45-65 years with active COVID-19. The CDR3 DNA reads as TGCGCCAGCAGCACCGGACAGACTAGCACAGATACGCAGTATTTT. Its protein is CASSTGQTSTDTQYF.